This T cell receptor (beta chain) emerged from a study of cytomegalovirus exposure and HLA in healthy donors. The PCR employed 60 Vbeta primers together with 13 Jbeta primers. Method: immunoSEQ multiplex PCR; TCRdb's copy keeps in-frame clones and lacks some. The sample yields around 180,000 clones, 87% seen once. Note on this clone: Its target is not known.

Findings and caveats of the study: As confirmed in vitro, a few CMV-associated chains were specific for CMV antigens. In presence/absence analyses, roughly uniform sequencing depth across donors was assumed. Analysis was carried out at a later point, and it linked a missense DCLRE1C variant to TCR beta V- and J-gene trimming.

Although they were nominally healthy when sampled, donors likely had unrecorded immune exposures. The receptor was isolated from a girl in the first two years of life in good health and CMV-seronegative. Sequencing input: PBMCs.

The CDR3 DNA reads TGCAGTGCCACCGACATCTATGGCTACACCTTC. It is translated as CSATDIYGYTF. The chain joins TRBV20-1 to TRBJ1-2, with D unclear. CDR3 size: 11 residues. Trimming stripped 6 bases from V and 4 bases from J, with 9 bases between. In germline, CDR1 is DFQATT, CDR2 SNEGSKA (reference sequence).